This T cell receptor beta chain was obtained from a study of cytomegalovirus exposure and HLA in healthy donors. General study points: Available immune exposure information covered CMV serostatus only. The study put 150 or so TCR beta chains on its list as cytomegalovirus-associated. TCR beta sequences reportedly predicted most subjects' HLA-A and HLA-B alleles accurately.

The PCR had 60 Vbeta and 13 Jbeta primers. Profiling relied on immunoSEQ multiplex PCR, and the TCRdb table lists in-frame clones only, not all of them. This table has fewer than 250,000 clones, 75% to 85% appearing once. This clone was seen only once. Antigen: not known. The CDR3 covers 15 residues. Trimming took off 4 bases at V and 6 bases at J, with 18 bases between the two ends. Germline CDR1 is KGHSH and CDR2 is LQKENI. Sequenced input: PBMCs. The receptor was isolated from a male donor in good health and CMV-seropositive. The chain recombines TRBV18 with TRBJ1-1; D gene uncertain. CDR3 DNA sequence: TGTGCCAGCTCACGTTCGGCGGAGCCGGGGTCTGAAGCTTTCTTT. It specifies CASSRSAEPGSEAFF.